This T cell receptor (beta chain) derives from a study of T cell responses to AZD1222 COVID-19 vaccine (dated by TCRdb to the early 2020s). Regarding the research as a whole: A total of 233 trial participants underwent TCR sequencing, of whom about 200 received two doses of AZD1222 and roughly 25 received two doses of the MenACWY control vaccine. Trial participants were enrolled by age into 18-55, 56-69 and 70-plus year subgroups, with roughly 150, 30 and 60 TCR-sequenced participants respectively.

The germline V gene (reference sequence) gives CDR1 as LNHDA and CDR2 as SQIVND. V and J are trimmed by 4 bases and 0 bases, and the gene matches miss 8 bases of the junction. Inclusive of the bounding cysteine and phenylalanine, the CDR3 is 17 residues long. Of all the DNA, just the CDR3 is kept, 51 bases in frame from base 1. Study-wide conclusions, independent of this receptor: After two AZD1222 doses, spike-specific TCR breadth and depth were significantly higher than at day 0 and than in MenACWY recipients. Because no day 14 peak-response samples were available, repertoires were characterized only after the peak T cell response. Participants were mostly white British and included more females than males, and it was suggested by the authors that clonal diversity may have been underestimated. The 56-69-year group was small, and its depth increase did not reach significance, likely because of low power. CD4 TCRs associated with the vaccine covered the entire spike protein, and the dominant responses were in regions 160-218 and 743-854. Epitopes outside the regions mutated in the B.1.351 and B.1.1.7 variants were reportedly recognized by nearly half of the unique spike-specific TCRs. Conclusions about previously exposed vaccinees are limited, since just 5 to 7 AZD1222 recipients were seropositive for SARS-CoV-2 at baseline.

According to the study, the label for this sample's time point signals: baseline before first vaccination. What this sample's treatment or condition label stands for: meningococcal conjugate vaccine given as trial control. Vaccinee samples were obtained from the UK trials COV001 and COV002, which included a single-blind randomized controlled phase 2/3 trial of AZD1222 (ChAdOx1 nCoV-19) in healthy adults. For TCRbeta chain sequencing, PBMC samples were collected from trial participants at day 0 and at day 28 after the second dose. Comment on this clone: This clone's antigen is unknown. Base qualities were left out, and no much larger clone turns up one base away.

The CDR3 regions of human TCRbeta chains were subjected to immunosequencing. From the authors' description of their analysis: Repertoire TCRs were checked for matches against a reference library of SARS-CoV-2-specific TCRs that had been generated using the MIRA antigen-specificity platform. Breadth meant the fraction of unique TCRs that were SARS-CoV-2-associated, whereas depth meant the fraction of total T cells that were SARS-CoV-2-associated. Each spike-specific TCR was assigned to its reactive spike region and to a CD4 or CD8 class using the MIRA data. Log10-transformed breadth and depth values were compared by one-way ANOVA with Sidak's multiple comparisons tests. This is the immuneACCESS table as TCRdb keeps it, with only in-frame sequences that have V and J called. A part of the clones is gone; compared with another copy, unresolved V genes explain less than half, and the rest is unexplained. V, J and clone size were drawn from that table, and D and trimming were deduced from the DNA. The sample yields around 160,000 clones; over 80% were counted once. The ten largest clones capture 2.8% of the sample.

The sample was peripheral blood, taken on day 0 of MenACWY control vaccination. The chain is encoded by TRBV19 joined to TRBJ2-1; 8 of the junction bases match TRBD2. The TCR was taken from an adult in good health. The CDR3 sequence is CASSTRAGASSYNEQFF. The nucleotide sequence reads TGTGCCAGTAGTACAAGAGCGGGAGCCTCCTCCTACAATGAGCAGTTCTTC. Where the CDR3 stops, the reference TRBV19 and TRBJ2-1 genes take over; the full variable domain is DGGITQSPKYLFRKEGQNVTLSCEQNLNHDAMYWYRQDPGQGLRLIYYSQIVNDFQKGDIAEGYSVSREKKESFPLTVTSAQKNPTAFYLCASSTRAGASSYNEQFFGPGTRLTVL.